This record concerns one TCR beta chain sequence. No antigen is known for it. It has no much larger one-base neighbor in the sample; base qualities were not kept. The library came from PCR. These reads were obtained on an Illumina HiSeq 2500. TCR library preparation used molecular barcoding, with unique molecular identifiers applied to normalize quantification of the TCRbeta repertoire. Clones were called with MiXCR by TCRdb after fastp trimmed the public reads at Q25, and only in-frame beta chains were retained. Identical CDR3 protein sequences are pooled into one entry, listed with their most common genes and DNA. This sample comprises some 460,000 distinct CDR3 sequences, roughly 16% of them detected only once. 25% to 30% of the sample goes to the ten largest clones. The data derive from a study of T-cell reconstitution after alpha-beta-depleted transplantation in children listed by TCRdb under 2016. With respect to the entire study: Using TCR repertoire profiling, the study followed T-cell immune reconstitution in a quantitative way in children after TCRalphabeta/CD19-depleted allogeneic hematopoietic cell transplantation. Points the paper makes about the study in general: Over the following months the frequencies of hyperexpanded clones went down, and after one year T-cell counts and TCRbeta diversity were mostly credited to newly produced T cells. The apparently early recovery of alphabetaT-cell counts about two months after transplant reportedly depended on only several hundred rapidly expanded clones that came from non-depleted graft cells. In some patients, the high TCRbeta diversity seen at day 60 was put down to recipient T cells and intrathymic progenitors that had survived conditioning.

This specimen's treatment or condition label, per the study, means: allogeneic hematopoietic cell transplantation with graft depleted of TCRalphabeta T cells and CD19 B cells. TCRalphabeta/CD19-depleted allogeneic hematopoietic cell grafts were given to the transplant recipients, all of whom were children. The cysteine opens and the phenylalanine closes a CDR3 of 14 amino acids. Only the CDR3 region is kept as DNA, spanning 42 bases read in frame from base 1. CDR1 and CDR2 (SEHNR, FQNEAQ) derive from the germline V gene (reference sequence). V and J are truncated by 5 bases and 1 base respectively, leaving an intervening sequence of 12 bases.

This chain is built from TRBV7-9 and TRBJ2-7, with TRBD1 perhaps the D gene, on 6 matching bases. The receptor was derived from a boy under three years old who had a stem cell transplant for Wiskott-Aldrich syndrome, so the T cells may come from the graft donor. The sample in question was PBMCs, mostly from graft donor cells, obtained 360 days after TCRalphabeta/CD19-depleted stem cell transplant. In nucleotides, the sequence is TGTGCCAGCAGCACAGGGACAACGTCCTACGAGCAGTACTTC. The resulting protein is CASSTGTTSYEQYF.